Presented here are 25 T cell receptor beta chains from one specimen sequenced in a study of T cell changes during pregnancy in multiple sclerosis. Profiling relied on immunoSEQ multiplex PCR, and the TCRdb table lists in-frame clones only, not all of them. Altogether 60,000 to 70,000 clones are present, about 90% being singletons, with the ten largest covering roughly 2.5%. This material consisted of peripheral blood, taken in the second trimester of pregnancy. The receptors come from a female donor in good health, enrolled as a control in a pregnancy study.

This clone was observed a single time. This chain joins TRBV19 and TRBJ2-3; 11 bases match TRBD2. The CDR3 covers 18 residues. Germline V CDR1 and CDR2: LNHDA, SQIVND (reference sequence). J gave up 2 bases and V 5 bases, and 12 bases lay outside the gene matches. The CDR3 protein is CASSSKRGLAVPTDTQYF. Here the CDR3 DNA reads TGTGCCAGTAGTTCGAAGCGGGGACTAGCGGTCCCCACAGATACGCAGTATTTT.

The rearrangement links TRBV5-8 to TRBJ2-1; 16 positions match TRBD2. Germline V gene data show CDR1 as SGHTS and CDR2 as YDEGEE. Trimming took 3 bases from V and 0 from J; bases not matched to a gene: 9. The CDR3 has 20 residues. The CDR3 DNA is TGTGCCAGCAGCTCAGCACCGGGACTAGCGGGAGGGAGCTCCTACAATGAGCAGTTCTTC. Residues: CASSSAPGLAGGSSYNEQFF.

This sequence joins TRBV5-6 and TRBJ1-2; D perhaps matches TRBD1 (5 bases). There are 13 residues in the CDR3. V was shortened by 5 bases and J by 7 bases, with 15 bases between the two germline ends. Germline assignment: CDR1 SGHDT and CDR2 YYEEEE. The CDR3 spells CASSSDSQRGYTF. The CDR3 bases are TGTGCCAGCAGTTCCGACAGTCAACGTGGCTACACCTTC.

The V call is TRBV6-1, the J call TRBJ1-1; 9 bases line up with TRBD1. Germline CDR1 is MNHNS and CDR2 is SASEGT. The CDR3 has 14 residues. V dropped 1 base and J dropped 4; count of bases not matched to a gene: 1. DNA for the CDR3: TGTGCCAGCAGTGAAGACAGGGGGCTCACTGAAGCTTTCTTT. Translated: CASSEDRGLTEAFF.

The chain recombines TRBV6-1 with TRBJ1-2; D is ambiguous. The CDR3 runs 16 residues. In germline, CDR1 is MNHNS, CDR2 SASEGT. V was shortened by 2 bases and J by 2 bases, with 15 bases between the two germline ends. As DNA, the CDR3 is TGTGCCAGCAGTGAATCGGAGCTGGGTGGGAACTATGGCTACACCTTC. It codes for CASSESELGGNYGYTF.

The chain couples TRBV28 to TRBJ2-1, with 13 nucleotides matching TRBD2. Trimming removed 4 bases from V and 3 bases from J; junction bases left unmatched: 15. This CDR3 is 20 amino acids long. The germline V gene encodes CDR1 MDHEN and CDR2 SYDVKM. CDR3 DNA: TGTGCCAGCAGTTCGGGAGGGGGGGGCGGACTAGCGGGGGACTACAATGAGCAGTTCTTC. This sequence encodes CASSSGGGGGLAGDYNEQFF.

The chain is built from TRBV27 and TRBJ2-1; 8 bases map to TRBD1. V lost 5 bases, J lost 9 bases, and 9 bases stayed unmatched. CDR3 length: 14 amino acids. Germline CDR1 reads MNHEY; CDR2 reads SMNVEV (reference sequence). CDR3: CASSLQGAPSEQFF. The DNA of the CDR3 is TGTGCCAGCAGTCTCCAGGGGGCGCCTAGTGAGCAGTTCTTC.

The chain carries TRBV28 and TRBJ1-1, with D perhaps matching TRBD1 (6 bases). CDR3 length: 12 residues. The V gene's germline CDR1 is MDHEN and CDR2 SYDVKM. V shed 6 bases and J shed 11 bases, with 16 bases lying between them. The CDR3 bases are TGTGCCAGCAGATCTGGGACAAGTGGGGCTTTCTTT. Amino acid sequence: CASRSGTSGAFF.

This clone appeared a single time. The chain joins TRBV10-3 to TRBJ2-5; TRBD1 is a possible D gene (6 bases). Germline-derived CDR1 and CDR2 are ENHRY and SYGVKD. The CDR3 consists of 14 residues. V lost 6 bases, J lost 2 bases, and 13 bases lay in between. This chain's CDR3 is CAIRDPGHQETQYF. Here the CDR3 DNA reads TGTGCCATCAGAGACCCGGGACATCAAGAGACCCAGTACTTC.

The gene calls are TRBV27 and TRBJ2-7, with 13 bases fitting TRBD2. The CDR3 has 17 residues. Germline values: CDR1 MNHEY, CDR2 SMNVEV (reference sequence). V lost 5 bases, J lost 2 bases, and 9 bases stayed unmatched. CDR3 loop: CASSPRTSGSSTYEQYF. For the CDR3, the DNA is TGTGCCAGCAGTCCCCGGACTAGCGGGAGCTCTACCTACGAGCAGTACTTC.

The rearrangement joins TRBV18 to TRBJ1-2; D is unresolved. The CDR3 has 13 residues. The germline V gene encodes CDR1 KGHSH and CDR2 LQKENI. The V and J ends lost 6 bases and 3 bases respectively, with 11 bases between them. The CDR3 bases are TGTGCCAGCTCCGAGGGCAGTCACTATGGCTACACCTTC. Protein product: CASSEGSHYGYTF.

This clone was seen once. The genes are TRBV5-4 and TRBJ1-2; TRBD1 aligns across 10 bases. Per germline, CDR1 SGHNT and CDR2 YYREEE (reference sequence). The CDR3 is 18 residues long. Unmatched junction bases numbered 20, after V lost 4 bases and J lost 8 bases. This CDR3 reads CASSPGARRTGGTRGYTF. For the CDR3, the DNA is TGTGCCAGCAGCCCAGGGGCACGGCGGACAGGGGGAACGAGGGGCTACACCTTC.

This chain uses TRBV5-1 with TRBJ1-5; 7 bases match TRBD1. The CDR3 has 16 residues. Germline trimming cut 0 bases from V and 0 bases from J; bases unmatched to any gene: 3. Looked up from germline, CDR1 is SGHRS and CDR2 is YFSETQ. The CDR3 DNA follows: TGCGCCAGCAGCTTGGGGGACAGAAATAGCAATCAGCCCCAGCATTTT. It is translated as CASSLGDRNSNQPQHF.

The chain recombines TRBV4-1 with TRBJ2-5, with 7 bases aligning to TRBD1. Per germline, CDR1 MGHRA and CDR2 YSYEKL. V gave up 4 bases and J gave up 1 base; unmatched junction bases: 6. The CDR3 sequence is 15 residues long. The DNA of the CDR3 is TGCGCCAGCAGCCCACACGGACAGGTCCAAGAGACCCAGTACTTC. Translated: CASSPHGQVQETQYF.

CDR3 sequence (DNA): TGTGCCACCAGCAGAGAACAGGGGGCGGCCGGCAATCAGCCCCAGCATTTT. It translates to CATSREQGAAGNQPQHF. The chain recombines TRBV15 with TRBJ1-5, with 9 nucleotides matching TRBD1. With 0 bases clipped from V and 2 bases from J, the junction kept 5 bases outside the gene matches. CDR3 size: 17 residues. Germline CDR1 and CDR2: LNHNV and YYDKDF (reference sequence).

CDR3 protein: CASSHYRLLGYNEQFF. In nucleotides, the CDR3 is TGCGCCAGCAGCCACTACAGACTACTCGGATACAATGAGCAGTTCTTC. This sequence joins TRBV4-1 and TRBJ2-1, with D possibly matching TRBD2 (5 bases). The V end lost 3 bases, the J end lost 4 bases, and 16 bases lay between the germline ends. CDR3 length equals 16 residues. Germline-derived CDR1 and CDR2 are MGHRA and YSYEKL.

V gene TRBV7-2 combines with J gene TRBJ2-7; unclear D gene. The germline V gene has CDR1 SGHTA and CDR2 FQGNSA. The CDR3 spans 14 residues. With 5 bases removed from V and 4 bases from J, the gap between germline ends came to 15 bases. CDR3 residues: CASSPQKQIYEQYF. For the CDR3, the DNA is TGTGCCAGCAGCCCCCAAAAACAGATTTACGAGCAGTACTTC.

This clone was seen just once. The chain has TRBV6-5 and TRBJ2-4, with TRBD1 as a possible D gene (7 bases). Germline loops: CDR1 MNHEY, CDR2 SVGAGI. The CDR3 spans 15 residues. The V and J ends lost 6 bases and 4 bases respectively, with 16 bases between them. CDR3 in amino acids: CASRQSTGRKNIQYF. The DNA of the CDR3 is TGTGCCAGCAGACAGTCGACAGGGAGGAAAAACATTCAGTACTTC.

Here the CDR3 DNA reads TGTGCCACCAGCAGAGCCGTAGCCAAAAACATTCAGTACTTC. The encoded protein is CATSRAVAKNIQYF. J is TRBJ2-4 and V is TRBV15; D gene ambiguous. The CDR3 consists of 14 residues. Germline-derived CDR1 and CDR2 are LNHNV and YYDKDF (reference sequence). Trimming removed 1 base from V and 0 bases from J, with 4 bases in between.

This chain links TRBV2 with TRBJ2-7; TRBD1 matches 9 bases. V trimming: 4 bases; J trimming: 6 bases; junction bases outside the gene matches: 1. Germline values: CDR1 SNHLY, CDR2 FYNNEI. This CDR3 has 12 amino acids. The CDR3 reads CASSGTGVEQYF. CDR3 DNA: TGTGCCAGCAGTGGGACAGGGGTCGAGCAGTACTTC.

This sequence joins TRBV7-8 and TRBJ2-3, with 13 bases matching TRBD2. Germline V CDR1 and CDR2: SGHVS, FQNEAQ. The V gene end was trimmed by 5 bases and the J gene end by 2 bases; junction bases not matched to a gene: 4. The CDR3 totals 16 residues. The CDR3 DNA sequence: TGTGCCAGCAGCCATACTAGCGGGGGGGTCACAGATACGCAGTATTTT. It translates to CASSHTSGGVTDTQYF.

The chain has TRBV19 and TRBJ2-7, with a tentative D call TRBD1 (5 bases). CDR1 and CDR2 from the germline V gene are LNHDA and SQIVND (reference sequence). V shed 5 bases and J shed 6 bases, with 14 bases lying between them. The CDR3 extends over 13 amino acids. The CDR3 bases are TGTGCCAGTAGTCTGGGCAGGGTGAGCGAGCAGTACTTC. This translates into CASSLGRVSEQYF.

The V and J genes are TRBV11-2 and TRBJ2-3; the D gene is possibly TRBD2 (6 bases). Germline CDR1 SGHAT, CDR2 FQNNGV. V dropped 5 bases and J dropped 3 bases, with 15 bases sitting between them. The CDR3 is 15 amino acids. CDR3 region: CASSLSGGNTDTQYF. In DNA, the CDR3 is TGTGCCAGCAGCCTCTCCGGGGGTAATACAGATACGCAGTATTTT.

V usage is TRBV2 and J usage is TRBJ2-5; D is uncertain. The CDR3 has 11 residues. Germline CDR1 and CDR2: SNHLY and FYNNEI. V was trimmed by 6 bases and J by 5 bases, leaving 7 bases between them. CDR3 amino acids: CASSHKETQYF. The CDR3 DNA follows: TGTGCCAGCAGCCACAAGGAGACCCAGTACTTC.

The V gene is TRBV15, the J gene TRBJ2-2, with 7 nucleotides matching TRBD1. The V segment lost 1 base and the J segment 5 bases; nucleotides outside the gene matches: 4. The CDR3 consists of 15 residues. The germline CDR1 and CDR2 sequences are LNHNV and YYDKDF (reference sequence). The DNA of the CDR3 is TGTGCCACCAGCAGAGCAGGGGGAAGGACCGGGGAGCTGTTTTTT. This translates into CATSRAGGRTGELFF. Full variable domain (rest looked up from reference TRBV15 and TRBJ2-2): DAMVIQNPRYQVTQFGKPVTLSCSQTLNHNVMYWYQQKSSQAPKLLFHYYDKDFNNEADTPDNFQSRRPNTSFCFLDIRSPGLGDTAMYLCATSRAGGRTGELFFGEGSRLTVL.